A selection of T cell receptor beta chains follows, all from one sample in a study of control samples from healthy donors and cancer patients. Profiled with immunoSEQ multiplex PCR; TCRdb holds only in-frame clones, not every one. The sample lists 100,000 to 150,000 clones, more than 90% seen once, with around 5.4% in the top ten. Material for sequencing was blood. All receptors come from a man aged 18 to 29 in good health. The CDR3 runs from the conserved cysteine through the conserved F or W. A D gene is named only where the DNA matches it firmly. Size is omitted from some rows. Given values are once, few, many or a class for expanded clones.

v_call	d_call	j_call	clone_size	cdr3_nt	cdr3_aa
TRBV5-6	NA	TRBJ2-5	once	TGTGCCAGCAGCTTGTCAGAGACCCAGTACTTC	CASSLSETQYF
TRBV2	NA	TRBJ2-3	NA	TGTGCCAGCAGTGAGAGTCCAGATACGCAGTATTTT	CASSESPDTQYF
TRBV5-1	TRBD2	TRBJ2-7	NA	TGCGCCAGCAGCTCCGTGCTGGGAAGCGGGGGGTTCGGTTTCGGCTACGAGCAGTACTTC	CASSSVLGSGGFGFGYEQYF
TRBV4-1	NA	TRBJ1-1	NA	TGCGCCAGCAGCCAAAAACAGGGGAACACTGAAGCTTTCTTT	CASSQKQGNTEAFF
TRBV5-1	TRBD1	TRBJ1-6	NA	TGCGCCAGCAGCTTGGCAGGACAGGGGTTGAATTCACCCCTCCACTTT	CASSLAGQGLNSPLHF
TRBV9	NA	TRBJ1-1	once	TGTGCCAGCAGCGTAGACGGGGGGGACACTGAAGCTTTCTTT	CASSVDGGDTEAFF
TRBV4-1	NA	TRBJ2-5	NA	TGCGCCAGCCATCCCGGACTGCGAGGAGAGACCCAGTACTTC	CASHPGLRGETQYF
TRBV28	TRBD2	TRBJ2-3	NA	TGTGCCAGCCGGGGGGGGGCTAGCGGGGCACGCCCCTTGGATACGCAGTATTTT	CASRGGASGARPLDTQYF
TRBV2	NA	TRBJ1-1	NA	TGTGCCAGCAGTGTAGGGTTCTCTGAAGCTTTCTTT	CASSVGFSEAFF
TRBV11-2	NA	TRBJ2-3	NA	TGTGCCAGCAGCTTGGGTGGCACAGATACGCAGTATTTT	CASSLGGTDTQYF
TRBV10-3	NA	TRBJ2-1	NA	TGTGCCGTACAAGAATTTTCCTACAATGAGCAGTTCTTC	CAVQEFSYNEQFF
TRBV9	NA	TRBJ2-1	once	TGTGCCAGCAGCGTAGAAGGGGGCTCCTACAATGAGCAGTTCTTC	CASSVEGGSYNEQFF
TRBV28	TRBD1	TRBJ2-5	NA	TGTGCCAGCAGTTTATACGGGACAGGGATGGAGACCCAGTACTTC	CASSLYGTGMETQYF
TRBV27	NA	TRBJ1-1	NA	TGTGCCAGCAGTCCACAGGGTATGAGGACTGAAGCTTTCTTT	CASSPQGMRTEAFF
TRBV7-9	NA	TRBJ2-2	once	TGTGCCAGCAGCTCAAATACAGGAGATGCCGGGGAGCTGTTTTTT	CASSSNTGDAGELFF
TRBV29-1	NA	TRBJ1-1	NA	TGCAGCGTTGCCAGGAACCGGAACACTGAAGCTTTCTTT	CSVARNRNTEAFF
TRBV15	NA	TRBJ1-1	NA	TGTGCCACCAGCAGAGGGGTCGGGACGGGCACTGAAGCTTTCTTT	CATSRGVGTGTEAFF
TRBV28	TRBD1	TRBJ1-6	NA	TGTGCCAGCATCACACCGACAGGGGTTGGGAATTCACCCCTCCACTTT	CASITPTGVGNSPLHF
TRBV20-1	NA	TRBJ1-4	NA	TGCAGTGCTAGTAACAGGGCTGACAATGAAAAACTGTTTTTT	CSASNRADNEKLFF
TRBV18	TRBD2	TRBJ2-7	NA	TGTGCCAGCTCACGCAGCGGGGGGATTAGCGAGCAGTACTTC	CASSRSGGISEQYF
TRBV5-1	NA	TRBJ2-4	NA	TGCGCCAGCAGTCAATTCGAACCCAGGGAGGACATTCAGTACTTC	CASSQFEPREDIQYF
TRBV27	TRBD1	TRBJ2-1	NA	TGTGCCAGCAGTTGGACAGGGTCAAGCAATGAGCAGTTCTTC	CASSWTGSSNEQFF
TRBV6-5	NA	TRBJ2-7	once	TGTGCCAGCAGGTATTCGCGAGAGGGGAGCCACGAGCAGTACTTC	CASRYSREGSHEQYF
TRBV5-1	NA	TRBJ1-1	NA	TGCGCCAGCAGCTTTAGGGGGGTCGGGACCGCGGACACTGAAGCTTTCTTT	CASSFRGVGTADTEAFF
TRBV19	NA	TRBJ1-5	few	TGTGCCAGTAGTATAGAACAGCTCAATCAGCCCCAGCATTTT	CASSIEQLNQPQHF
TRBV19	TRBD2	TRBJ2-2	NA	TGTGCCAGTAGTACTAGCGGGGGATACACCGGGGAGCTGTTTTTT	CASSTSGGYTGELFF
TRBV7-9	TRBD1	TRBJ1-1	NA	TGTGCCACCTCCGACAGGGTTGAAGCTTTCTTT	CATSDRVEAFF
TRBV6-5	NA	TRBJ1-2	NA	TGTGCCAGCAGTTACGACAGAAATAACTATGGCTACACCTTC	CASSYDRNNYGYTF
TRBV4-2	TRBD1	TRBJ1-2	NA	TGTGCCAGCAGCCAAGGGACAGGAATGGGCTATGGCTACACCTTC	CASSQGTGMGYGYTF
TRBV13	NA	TRBJ2-7	NA	TGTGCCAGCAGCTTACGAAGGGAGTCCTCCTACGAGCAGTACTTC	CASSLRRESSYEQYF
TRBV18	NA	TRBJ2-3	once	TGTGCCAGCTTTGAGGTTAACACAGATACGCAGTATTTT	CASFEVNTDTQYF
TRBV7-6	NA	TRBJ2-2	NA	TGTGCCAGCAGCTCCTTACAGACGAACACCGGGGAGCTGTTTTTT	CASSSLQTNTGELFF
TRBV4-1	NA	TRBJ1-1	NA	TGCGCCAGCAGCCAAGGGTTGGGGGCCGGCACTGAAGCTTTCTTT	CASSQGLGAGTEAFF
TRBV19	NA	TRBJ1-3	NA	TGTGCCAGTAGCCGGGAATCAGCTGGAAACACCATATATTTT	CASSRESAGNTIYF
TRBV11-2	NA	TRBJ2-7	NA	TGTGGACATTGCAGGGGATTAATCTCCTACGAGCAGTACTTC	CGHCRGLISYEQYF
TRBV27	TRBD1	TRBJ1-1	NA	TGTGCCAGCAGTTTACAGGGGGCGGATGAAGCTTTCTTT	CASSLQGADEAFF
TRBV11-2	TRBD2	TRBJ2-4	NA	TGTGCCAGCAGGGGACTAGCGGGGAGAAAAAACATTCAGTACTTC	CASRGLAGRKNIQYF
TRBV7-6	TRBD2	TRBJ2-1	NA	TGTGCCAGCAGCTTAGGAGGACTAGCTACTTACAATGAGCAGTTCTTC	CASSLGGLATYNEQFF
TRBV6-4	TRBD2	TRBJ2-3	NA	TGTGCCAGCAGCCTTAGCGGGGGCACCACAGATACGCAGTATTTT	CASSLSGGTTDTQYF
TRBV3-1/TRBV3-2	NA	TRBJ1-4	NA	TGTGCCAGCAGCCAAGATGGGGCAACTAATGAAAAACTGTTTTTT	CASSQDGATNEKLFF
TRBV20-1	TRBD2	TRBJ2-1	NA	TGCAGTGCTAGTGATAGCGGGGGGCCGGATGAGCAGTTCTTC	CSASDSGGPDEQFF
TRBV12-3/TRBV12-4	NA	TRBJ2-7	NA	TGTGCCAGCAGTTTTGGGCATACCTACGAGCAGTACTTC	CASSFGHTYEQYF
TRBV2	TRBD1	TRBJ1-2	NA	TGTGCCAGCGGCGGACAGGGGGCAGGGTTCGGCTACACCTTC	CASGGQGAGFGYTF
TRBV16	NA	TRBJ1-2	NA	TGTGCCAGCAGCCAATCTCAGTATGGCTACACCTTC	CASSQSQYGYTF
TRBV10-2	TRBD2	TRBJ2-3	NA	TGCGCCAGCAGTGAGCTAGCGGGGGGCCTTCGCCGTGGCACAGATACGCAGTATTTT	CASSELAGGLRRGTDTQYF
TRBV5-1	TRBD2	TRBJ2-7	NA	TGCGCCAGCAGCTCCGGACTAGCGGGCCCGACCTACGAGCAGTACTTC	CASSSGLAGPTYEQYF
TRBV5-1	TRBD1	TRBJ1-3	NA	TGCGCCAGCAGCTCAGGGGGCACTGGAAACACCATATATTTT	CASSSGGTGNTIYF
TRBV19	TRBD2	TRBJ2-2	NA	TGTGCCAGCCGACTAGCGCGGAACACCGGGGAGCTGTTTTTT	CASRLARNTGELFF
TRBV5-6	NA	TRBJ1-3	NA	TGTGCCAGCAGCTTGGGGGGAAGAAACACCATATATTTT	CASSLGGRNTIYF
TRBV29-1	NA	TRBJ1-5	once	TGCAGCGCCAGCTATAGCAATCAGCCCCAGCATTTT	CSASYSNQPQHF
TRBV7-3	NA	TRBJ1-5	NA	TGTGCCAGCAGCTATAGGGGGGGGAATCATCAGCCCCAGCATTTT	CASSYRGGNHQPQHF
TRBV9	NA	TRBJ1-2	once	TGTGCCAGCAGCCTTTCCATCACCTCCTATGGCTACACCTTC	CASSLSITSYGYTF
TRBV27	TRBD1	TRBJ2-7	few	TGTGCCAGCAGTCGGACAGGGGGAGCCTACGAGCAGTACTTC	CASSRTGGAYEQYF
TRBV29-1	TRBD1	TRBJ1-1	NA	TGCAGCGTTGAAGTATTAAGGGGGCCGAACACTGAAGCTTTCTTT	CSVEVLRGPNTEAFF
TRBV24-1	TRBD1	TRBJ1-5	NA	TGTGCCACCAGTGAGACAGGGGGTACCTATCAGCCCCAGCATTTT	CATSETGGTYQPQHF
TRBV9	NA	TRBJ2-2	NA	TGTGCCAGCAGCGCCACGGCCGGGGAGCTGTTTTTT	CASSATAGELFF
TRBV12-3/TRBV12-4	NA	TRBJ2-7	NA	TGTGCCAGCAGTTTAATCGACGAGCAGTACTTC	CASSLIDEQYF